The present T cell receptor (beta chain) was sequenced within a study of OX40 agonist ivuxolimab in advanced cancers. Study details: Patients assigned to dose escalation were diagnosed with hepatocellular carcinoma, melanoma, renal cell or head and neck cancer.

Measured with immunoSEQ multiplex PCR; TCRdb has only the in-frame clones, and not every one. The sample shows 65,000 to 70,000 clones, around 90% of them seen only once. Concerning this clone itself: What it recognizes is unknown.

Findings of the study overall: Expanded clones were, on average, more numerous among CD8+ T cells than CD4+.

The germline V gene encodes CDR1 SGHNT and CDR2 YYREEE (reference sequence). The CDR3 totals 15 residues. J lost 5 bases, V lost 2 bases, and 3 bases had no gene match. Autoimmune disease history or systemic immunosuppression led to patients being barred. The V and J genes are TRBV5-4 and TRBJ2-1; TRBD1 matches 11 bases. This receptor was taken from an adult with an advanced solid tumor such as melanoma, head and neck, liver or kidney cancer. The starting material was CD4+ or CD8+ T cells sorted from blood, obtained in a trial of the OX40 agonist ivuxolimab. DNA for the CDR3: TGTGCCAGCAGCTTAGGGACAGGGGGTCACAATGAGCAGTTCTTC. Protein sequence: CASSLGTGGHNEQFF.